These T cell receptor beta chains were read from a single sample in a study of CD8 T cells in ankylosing spondylitis. TCRdb re-analysed the 5' RACE reads in MiXCR, keeping a single row per CDR3 protein. Of 85,000 to 100,000 distinct CDR3 sequences listed, roughly 8.3% are singletons. The specimen sequenced was blood, either unsorted or a sorted T cell fraction (not recorded which). These receptors originate from a male donor with ankylosing spondylitis or in good health (not recorded which). CDR3s include the opening cysteine and the closing phenylalanine or tryptophan. The D gene is left open where the match is weak. The size of a clone is reported for some rows only, either as once, few or many, or as a class for expanded clones.

TRBV3-1,TRBJ2-7,.,many,CASSRSRDEQYF,TGTGCCAGCAGCCGAAGTCGCGACGAGCAGTACTTC
TRBV7-9,TRBJ2-1,.,many,CASSLDGLPNEQFF,TGTGCCAGCAGCTTAGACGGACTACCCAATGAGCAGTTCTTC
TRBV20-1,TRBJ1-5,.,many,CSALTSGDQPQHF,TGCAGTGCTCTCACGTCCGGTGATCAGCCCCAGCATTTT
TRBV20-1,TRBJ1-6,.,many,CSAREPLGPPLHF,TGCAGTGCTAGAGAACCTCTAGGCCCACCCCTCCACTTT
TRBV25-1,TRBJ2-3,TRBD1,.,CASSEFGTGDSTDTQYF,TGTGCCAGCAGTGAATTCGGGACAGGCGATAGCACAGATACGCAGTATTTT
TRBV4-1,TRBJ2-7,TRBD1,many,CASSQPAGQDSYEQYF,TGCGCCAGCAGCCAGCCGGCGGGACAGGACTCCTACGAGCAGTACTTC
TRBV7-2,TRBJ1-1,.,few,CASSLGTPGPPEAFF,TGTGCCAGCAGCTTAGGGACCCCCGGACCCCCTGAAGCTTTCTTT
TRBV7-3,TRBJ1-4,.,many,CASSRTFATNEKLFF,TGTGCCAGCAGCCGGACGTTCGCAACTAATGAAAAACTGTTTTTT
TRBV6-5,TRBJ1-5,.,many,CASSYSRELGQPQHF,TGTGCCAGCAGTTACTCCCGGGAACTAGGTCAGCCCCAGCATTTT
TRBV6-5,TRBJ1-6,.,many,CASSYSPGPDSPLHF,TGTGCCAGCAGTTACTCCCCGGGGCCGGATTCACCCCTCCACTTT
TRBV6-5,TRBJ2-7,.,many,CASSYSATGTYEQYF,TGTGCCAGCAGTTACTCCGCGACAGGCACCTACGAGCAGTACTTC
TRBV11-1,TRBJ1-3,.,many,CASSLVFTNQGMRNTIYF,TGTGCCAGCAGCTTGGTCTTTACGAACCAGGGGATGAGGAACACCATATATTTT
TRBV20-1,TRBJ1-5,.,many,CSARRGPSINQPQHF,TGCAGTGCTAGAAGGGGACCCAGTATCAATCAGCCCCAGCATTTT
TRBV19,TRBJ2-1,TRBD2,few,CASNTGTSGVNEQFF,TGTGCCAGTAATACCGGGACTAGCGGCGTCAATGAGCAGTTCTTC
TRBV10-3,TRBJ2-4,.,many,CAISEPTSLSKNIQYF,TGTGCCATCAGTGAGCCGACCAGTCTATCCAAAAACATTCAGTACTTC
TRBV7-6,TRBJ1-4,TRBD1,many,CASSQRTGLSEKLFF,TGTGCCAGCAGCCAGCGGACAGGATTGTCTGAAAAACTGTTTTTT
TRBV7-6,TRBJ2-7,.,many,CASSLVPGLESYEQYF,TGTGCCAGCAGCTTAGTGCCAGGGCTAGAGTCCTACGAGCAGTACTTC
TRBV29-1,TRBJ2-7,.,many,CSVRVNYEQYF,TGCAGCGTGAGGGTTAACTACGAGCAGTACTTC
TRBV5-1,TRBJ2-7,TRBD1,many,CASSLSGGNYEQYF,TGCGCCAGCAGCCTCTCAGGGGGCAACTACGAGCAGTACTTC
TRBV20-1,TRBJ2-1,TRBD1,many,CSARGGVRQGASRYNEQFF,TGCAGTGCTAGAGGGGGTGTGAGACAGGGGGCGTCAAGGTACAATGAGCAGTTCTTC
TRBV24-1,TRBJ1-2,TRBD1,many,CATSDWDRNYGYTF,TGTGCCACCAGTGATTGGGACAGGAACTATGGCTACACCTTC
TRBV7-2,TRBJ2-7,.,once,CASSLTGLQVHEQYF,TGTGCCAGCAGCTTAACCGGGCTCCAAGTGCACGAGCAGTACTTC
TRBV30,TRBJ2-2,.,.,CAWKSGELFF,TGTGCCTGGAAGTCCGGGGAGCTGTTTTTT
TRBV7-2,TRBJ1-2,.,.,CANSPPGEYYGYTF,TGTGCCAACAGCCCCCCGGGGGAATACTATGGCTACACCTTC
TRBV15,TRBJ1-2,.,many,CATSRGTGYGYTF,TGTGCCACCAGCAGAGGTACAGGCTATGGCTACACCTTC
TRBV18,TRBJ2-7,.,few,CASSHVNSYEQYF,TGTGCCAGCTCACACGTGAACTCCTACGAGCAGTACTTC
TRBV30,TRBJ2-6,TRBD1,many,CAWTYRGYGANVLTF,TGTGCCTGGACCTACAGGGGGTACGGGGCCAACGTCCTGACTTTC
TRBV5-5,TRBJ1-5,.,many,CASSLGPNSNQPQHF,TGTGCCAGCAGCTTGGGTCCAAATAGCAATCAGCCCCAGCATTTT
TRBV20-1,TRBJ2-2,.,many,CSAAPGLNTGELFF,TGCAGTGCTGCACCCGGTCTGAACACCGGGGAGCTGTTTTTT
TRBV7-6,TRBJ2-5,.,many,CASSLIGSGGAPGTQYF,TGTGCCAGCAGCTTAATTGGGTCAGGGGGGGCGCCGGGGACCCAGTACTTC
TRBV7-2,TRBJ2-7,TRBD1,many,CASSFVGQGYYEQYF,TGTGCCAGCAGCTTTGTAGGACAGGGGTACTACGAGCAGTACTTC
TRBV6-2/TRBV6-3,TRBJ2-7,.,.,CASSYSRGRGYEQYF,TGTGCCAGCAGTTACTCGAGAGGCAGGGGCTACGAGCAGTACTTC
TRBV29-1,TRBJ2-7,.,many,CSVLPNSYEQYF,TGCAGCGTTCTACCCAACTCCTACGAGCAGTACTTC
TRBV5-6,TRBJ2-3,TRBD1,many,CASSSSGGTVYLTDTQYF,TGTGCCAGCAGCTCCTCAGGTGGGACAGTTTACCTCACAGATACGCAGTATTTT
TRBV5-5,TRBJ2-1,.,.,CASGPPPSSRKQFF,TGTGCCAGCGGCCCCCCTCCTAGTTCTCGTAAGCAGTTCTTC
TRBV9,TRBJ2-3,TRBD2,many,CASSPSGGHEDTQYF,TGTGCCAGCAGCCCCTCGGGGGGGCATGAAGATACGCAGTATTTT
TRBV5-1,TRBJ2-1,TRBD2,many,CATKGLAGGSSYNEQFF,TGCGCCACCAAGGGACTAGCGGGAGGGAGCTCCTACAATGAGCAGTTCTTC
TRBV7-2,TRBJ1-2,TRBD1,many,CASSLNRGDGYTF,TGTGCCAGCAGCTTAAACAGGGGCGATGGCTACACCTTC
TRBV10-3,TRBJ2-3,TRBD2,many,CAIRSGRETDTQYF,TGTGCCATCAGGAGCGGGAGAGAGACAGATACGCAGTATTTT
TRBV7-2,TRBJ2-3,.,many,CASSFVGSPDTQYF,TGTGCCAGCAGCTTCGTCGGGAGCCCAGATACGCAGTATTTT